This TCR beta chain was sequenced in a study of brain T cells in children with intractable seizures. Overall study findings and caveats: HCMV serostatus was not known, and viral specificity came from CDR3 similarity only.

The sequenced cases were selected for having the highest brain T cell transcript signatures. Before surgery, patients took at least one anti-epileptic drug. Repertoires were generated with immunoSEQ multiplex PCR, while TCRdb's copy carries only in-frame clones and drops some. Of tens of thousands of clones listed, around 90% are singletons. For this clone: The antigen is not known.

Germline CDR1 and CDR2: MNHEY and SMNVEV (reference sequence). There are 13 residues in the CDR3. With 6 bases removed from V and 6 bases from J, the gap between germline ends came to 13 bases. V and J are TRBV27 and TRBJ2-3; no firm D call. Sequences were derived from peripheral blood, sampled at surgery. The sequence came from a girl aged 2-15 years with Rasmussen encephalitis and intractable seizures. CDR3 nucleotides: TGTGCCAGCAGCCCGACTGTGTCGGATACGCAGTATTTT. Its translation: CASSPTVSDTQYF.